This TCR beta chain was documented in a study of high-grade serous ovarian cancer treatment subgroups. Study context: Mean per sample: about 14,000 reads, 7,400 or so unique TCR beta rearrangements.

Data came from immunoSEQ multiplex PCR; TCRdb stores just in-frame clones and leaves some out. The sample has under 3,000 clones, 82% seen once. Study observations and caveats: TCR relatedness rose with neoantigen level and trended with mutation load.

Trimming took 7 bases from V and 5 from J; bases not matched to a gene: 6. The CDR3 runs 15 residues. Germline-derived CDR1 and CDR2 are LNHDA and SQIVND (reference sequence). Tumor samples were obtained before definitive surgery or chemotherapy. Details on this clone: Its antigen is currently unknown.

The sequenced material came from tumor tissue. The chain recombines TRBV19 with TRBJ2-2; 11 bases fit TRBD2. The receptor was isolated from a human donor with high-grade serous ovarian cancer. This CDR3 is CASKASGRYTGELFF. DNA for the CDR3: TGTGCCAGTAAGGCTAGCGGGAGGTATACCGGGGAGCTGTTTTTT.